What follows is one T cell receptor (beta chain) and its context. TCRbeta library construction was performed incorporating unique molecular identifiers. TCRdb reprocessed the PCR reads via MiXCR and lists one record per CDR3 protein. The data show 600,000 to 700,000 distinct CDR3 sequences, with 16% seen just once and 1.1% held by the top ten. The data are from a study of T-cell reconstitution after alpha-beta-depleted transplantation in children. The V gene's germline CDR1 is SGDLS and CDR2 YYNGEE. This CDR3 spans 15 amino acids. The V gene end was trimmed by 3 bases and the J gene end by 4 bases; junction bases not matched to a gene: 7.

This receptor was taken from a human donor who donated a stem cell graft to a child with acute myeloid leukemia. The sequences come from PBMCs from the stem cell graft donor, collected from the stem cell graft. This chain links TRBV9 with TRBJ1-1; 9 bases align to TRBD1. In DNA form, the CDR3 reads TGTGCCAGCAGCGCCCGGACAGGGGCGGGCACTGAAGCTTTCTTT. Its translation is CASSARTGAGTEAFF.